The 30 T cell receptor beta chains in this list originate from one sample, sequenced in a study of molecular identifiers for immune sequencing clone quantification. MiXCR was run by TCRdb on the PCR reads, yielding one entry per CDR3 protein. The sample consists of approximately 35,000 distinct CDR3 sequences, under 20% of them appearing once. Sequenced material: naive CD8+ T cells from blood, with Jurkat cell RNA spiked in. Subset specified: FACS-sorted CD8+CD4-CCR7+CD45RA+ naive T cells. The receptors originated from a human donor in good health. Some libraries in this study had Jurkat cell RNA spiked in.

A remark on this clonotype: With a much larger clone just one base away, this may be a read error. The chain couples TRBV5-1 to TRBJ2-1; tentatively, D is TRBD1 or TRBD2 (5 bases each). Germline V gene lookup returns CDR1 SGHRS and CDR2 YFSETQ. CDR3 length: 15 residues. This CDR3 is CASSRGWGNYNEQLF. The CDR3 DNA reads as TGCGCCAGCAGCCGGGGCTGGGGGAATTACAATGAGCAGCTCTTC.

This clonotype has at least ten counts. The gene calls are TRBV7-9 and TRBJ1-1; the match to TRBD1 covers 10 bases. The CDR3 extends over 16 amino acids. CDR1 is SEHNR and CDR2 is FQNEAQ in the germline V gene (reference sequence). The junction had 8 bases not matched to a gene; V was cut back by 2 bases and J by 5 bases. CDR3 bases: TGTGCCAGCAGCTTACTGGACAGGGGGTACAGAACTGAAGCTTTCTTT. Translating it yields CASSLLDRGYRTEAFF.

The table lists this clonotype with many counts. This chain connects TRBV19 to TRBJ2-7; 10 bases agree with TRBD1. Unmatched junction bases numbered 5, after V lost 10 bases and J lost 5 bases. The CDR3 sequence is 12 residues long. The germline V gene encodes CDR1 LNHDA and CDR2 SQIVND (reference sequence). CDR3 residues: CATGTGVDEQYF. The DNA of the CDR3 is TGTGCCACCGGGACAGGGGTCGACGAGCAGTACTTC.

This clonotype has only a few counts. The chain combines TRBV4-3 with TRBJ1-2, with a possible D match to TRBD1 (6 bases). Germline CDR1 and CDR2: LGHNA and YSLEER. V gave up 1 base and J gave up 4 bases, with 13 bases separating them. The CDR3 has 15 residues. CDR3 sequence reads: CASSQVQGSFYGYTF. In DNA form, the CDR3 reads TGCGCCAGCAGCCAAGTACAGGGATCCTTCTATGGCTACACCTTC.

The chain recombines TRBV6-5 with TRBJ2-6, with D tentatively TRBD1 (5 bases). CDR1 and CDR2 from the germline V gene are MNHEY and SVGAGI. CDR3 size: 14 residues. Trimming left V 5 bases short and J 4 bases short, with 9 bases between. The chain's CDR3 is CASSVGAGANVLTF. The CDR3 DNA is TGTGCCAGCAGTGTAGGGGCAGGGGCCAACGTCCTGACTTTC.

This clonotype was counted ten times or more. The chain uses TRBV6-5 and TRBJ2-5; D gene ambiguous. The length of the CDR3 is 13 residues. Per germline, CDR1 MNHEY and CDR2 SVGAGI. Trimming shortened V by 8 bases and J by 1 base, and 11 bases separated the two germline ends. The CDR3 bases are TGTGCCAGCGCTCGGAGCGCCCAAGAGACCCAGTACTTC. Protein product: CASARSAQETQYF.

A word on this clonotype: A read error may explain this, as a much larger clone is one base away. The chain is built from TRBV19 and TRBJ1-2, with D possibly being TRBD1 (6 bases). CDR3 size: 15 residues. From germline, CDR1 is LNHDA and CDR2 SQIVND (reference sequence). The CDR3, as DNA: TGTGCCGGTAGCCCGGCCGGGGGGGGCGCATATGGCTACACCTTC. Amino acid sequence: CAGSPAGGGAYGYTF.

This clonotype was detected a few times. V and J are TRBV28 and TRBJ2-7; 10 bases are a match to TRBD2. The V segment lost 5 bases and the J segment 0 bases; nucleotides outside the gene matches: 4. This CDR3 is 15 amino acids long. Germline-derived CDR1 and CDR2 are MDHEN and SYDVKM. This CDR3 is CASSTTSGVSYEQYF. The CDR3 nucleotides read TGTGCCAGCAGTACCACTAGCGGGGTCTCCTACGAGCAGTACTTC.

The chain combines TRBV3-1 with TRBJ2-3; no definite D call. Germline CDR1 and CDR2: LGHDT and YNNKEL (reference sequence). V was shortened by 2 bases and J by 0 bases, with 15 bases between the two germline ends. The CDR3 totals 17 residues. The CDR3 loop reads CASSQLGGVTSTDTQYF. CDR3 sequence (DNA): TGTGCCAGCAGCCAACTCGGTGGCGTCACTAGCACAGATACGCAGTATTTT.

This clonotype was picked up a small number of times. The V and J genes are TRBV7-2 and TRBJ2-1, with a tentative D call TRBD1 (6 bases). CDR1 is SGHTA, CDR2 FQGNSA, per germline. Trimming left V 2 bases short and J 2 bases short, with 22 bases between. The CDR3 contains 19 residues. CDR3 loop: CASSLRGDNHLLPYNEQFF. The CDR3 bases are TGTGCCAGCAGCTTACGAGGGGACAACCACCTCCTTCCCTACAATGAGCAGTTCTTC.

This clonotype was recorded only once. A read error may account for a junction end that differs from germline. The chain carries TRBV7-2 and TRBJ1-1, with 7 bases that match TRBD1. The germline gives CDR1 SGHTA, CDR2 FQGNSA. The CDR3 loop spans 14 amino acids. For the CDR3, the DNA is TGTGCCCGCAGCACAGGGGTAGAGAACACTGAAGCTTTCTTT. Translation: CARSTGVENTEAFF.

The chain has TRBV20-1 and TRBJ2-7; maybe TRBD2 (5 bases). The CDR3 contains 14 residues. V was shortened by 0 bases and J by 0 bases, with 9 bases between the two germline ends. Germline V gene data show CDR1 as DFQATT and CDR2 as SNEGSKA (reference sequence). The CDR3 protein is CSARDFGSSYEQYF. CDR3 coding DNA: TGCAGTGCTAGAGATTTTGGGAGCTCCTACGAGCAGTACTTC.

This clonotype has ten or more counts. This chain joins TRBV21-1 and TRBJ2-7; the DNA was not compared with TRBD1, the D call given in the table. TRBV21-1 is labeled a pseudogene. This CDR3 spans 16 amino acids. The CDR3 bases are TGTGCCAGCAGCAAGTGGGGCAGGGGGCGGACCTACGAGCAGTACTTC. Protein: CASSKWGRGRTYEQYF.

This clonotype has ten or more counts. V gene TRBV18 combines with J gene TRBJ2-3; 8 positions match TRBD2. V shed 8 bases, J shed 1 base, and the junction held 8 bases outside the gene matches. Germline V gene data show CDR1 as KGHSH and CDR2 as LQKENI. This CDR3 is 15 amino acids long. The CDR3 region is CASRGTSGGTDTQYF. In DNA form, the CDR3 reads TGTGCCAGCCGGGGAACTAGCGGAGGCACAGATACGCAGTATTTT.

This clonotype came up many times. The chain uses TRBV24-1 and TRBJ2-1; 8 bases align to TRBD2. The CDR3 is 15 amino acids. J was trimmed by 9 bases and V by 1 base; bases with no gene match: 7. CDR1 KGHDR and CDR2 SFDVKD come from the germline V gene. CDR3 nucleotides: TGTGCCACCAGTGATTTTAGCGGGGCCGCTGGTGAGCAGTTCTTC. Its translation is CATSDFSGAAGEQFF.

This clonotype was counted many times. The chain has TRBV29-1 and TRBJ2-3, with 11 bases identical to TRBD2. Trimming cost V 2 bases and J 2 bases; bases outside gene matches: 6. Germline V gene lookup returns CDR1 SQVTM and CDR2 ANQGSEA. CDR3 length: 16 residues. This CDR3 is CSVESTSGIPTDTQYF. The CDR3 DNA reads TGCAGCGTTGAATCGACTAGCGGGATCCCCACAGATACGCAGTATTTT.

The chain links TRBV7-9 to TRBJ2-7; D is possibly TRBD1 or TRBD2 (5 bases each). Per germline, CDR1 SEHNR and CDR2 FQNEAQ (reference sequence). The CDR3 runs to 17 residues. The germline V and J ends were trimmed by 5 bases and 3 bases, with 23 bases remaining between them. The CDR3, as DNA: TGTGCCAGCAGCCCTTGGGGCGGAGGAATTACGGACTACGAGCAGTACTTC. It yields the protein CASSPWGGGITDYEQYF.

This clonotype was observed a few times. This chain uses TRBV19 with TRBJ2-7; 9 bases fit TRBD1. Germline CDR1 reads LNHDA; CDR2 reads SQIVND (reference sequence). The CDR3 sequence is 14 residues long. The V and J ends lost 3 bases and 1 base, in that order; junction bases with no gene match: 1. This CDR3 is CASSIGTGSYEQYF. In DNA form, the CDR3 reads TGTGCCAGTAGTATTGGGACAGGGTCCTACGAGCAGTACTTC.

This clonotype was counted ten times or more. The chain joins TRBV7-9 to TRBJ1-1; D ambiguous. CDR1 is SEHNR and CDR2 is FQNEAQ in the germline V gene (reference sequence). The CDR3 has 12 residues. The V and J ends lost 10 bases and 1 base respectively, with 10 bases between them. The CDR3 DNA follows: TGTGCCACAGCAGACCAGAACACTGAAGCTTTCTTT. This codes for CATADQNTEAFF.

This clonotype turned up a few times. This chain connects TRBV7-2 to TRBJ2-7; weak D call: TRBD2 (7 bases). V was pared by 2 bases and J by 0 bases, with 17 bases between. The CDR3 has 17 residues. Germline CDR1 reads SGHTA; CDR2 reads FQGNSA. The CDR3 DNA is TGTGCCAGCAGCTTAAGTAGGGCGGGGGCCAGCTCCTACGAGCAGTACTTC. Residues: CASSLSRAGASSYEQYF.

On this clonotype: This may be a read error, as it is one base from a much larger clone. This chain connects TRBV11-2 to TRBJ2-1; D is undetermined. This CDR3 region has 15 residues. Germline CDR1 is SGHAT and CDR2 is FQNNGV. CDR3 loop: CANSLGFSEANEQFF. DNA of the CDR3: TGTGCCAACAGCTTGGGGTTTTCCGAAGCTAATGAGCAGTTCTTC.

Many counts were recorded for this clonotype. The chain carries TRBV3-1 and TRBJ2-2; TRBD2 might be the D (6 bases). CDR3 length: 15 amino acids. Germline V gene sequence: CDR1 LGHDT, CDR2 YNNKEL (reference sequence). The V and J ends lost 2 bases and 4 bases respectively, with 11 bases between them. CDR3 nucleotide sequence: TGTGCCAGCAGCCAACCGCGGGACCTCACCGGGGAGCTGTTTTTT. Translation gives CASSQPRDLTGELFF.

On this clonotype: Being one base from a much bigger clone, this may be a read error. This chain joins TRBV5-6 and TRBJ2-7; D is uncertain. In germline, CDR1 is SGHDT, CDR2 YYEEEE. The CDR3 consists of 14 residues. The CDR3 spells CASSLRALPYGQYF. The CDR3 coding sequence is TGTGCCAGCAGCTTAAGGGCCCTTCCCTACGGGCAGTACTTC.

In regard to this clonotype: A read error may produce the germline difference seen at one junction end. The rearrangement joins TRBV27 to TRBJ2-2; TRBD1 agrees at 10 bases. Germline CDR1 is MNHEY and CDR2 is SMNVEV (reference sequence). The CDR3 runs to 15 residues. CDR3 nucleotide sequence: TGTGCCAGCAGTTTGGGACAGGGGCCGGCTGGGGAGCTGCTTTTT. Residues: CASSLGQGPAGELLF.

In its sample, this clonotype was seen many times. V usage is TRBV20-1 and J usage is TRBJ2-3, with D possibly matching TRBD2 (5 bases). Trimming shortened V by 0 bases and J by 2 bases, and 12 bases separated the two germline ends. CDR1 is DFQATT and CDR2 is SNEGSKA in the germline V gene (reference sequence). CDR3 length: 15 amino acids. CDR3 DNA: TGCAGTGCTAGAGATCATCCGGGGTACACAGATACGCAGTATTTT. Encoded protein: CSARDHPGYTDTQYF.

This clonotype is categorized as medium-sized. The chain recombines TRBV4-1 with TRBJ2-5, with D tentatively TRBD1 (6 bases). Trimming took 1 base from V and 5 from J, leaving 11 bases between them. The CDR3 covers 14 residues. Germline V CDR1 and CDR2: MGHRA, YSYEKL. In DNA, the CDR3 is TGCGCCAGCAGCCAAGTGGGGGCGCGGGAGACCCAGTACTTC. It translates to CASSQVGARETQYF.

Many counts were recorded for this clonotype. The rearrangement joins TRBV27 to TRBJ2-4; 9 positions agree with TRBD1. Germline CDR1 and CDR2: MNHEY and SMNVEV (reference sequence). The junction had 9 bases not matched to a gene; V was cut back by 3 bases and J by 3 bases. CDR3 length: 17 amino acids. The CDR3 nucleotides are TGTGCCAGCAGTTTGTCCGGGACAGGGCCGGGCAAAAACATTCAGTACTTC. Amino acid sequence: CASSLSGTGPGKNIQYF.

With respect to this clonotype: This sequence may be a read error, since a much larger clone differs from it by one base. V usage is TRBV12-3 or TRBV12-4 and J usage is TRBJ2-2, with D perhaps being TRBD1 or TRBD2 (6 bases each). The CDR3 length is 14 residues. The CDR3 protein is CASSFQGNTGGLFF. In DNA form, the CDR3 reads TGTGCCAGCAGTTTCCAGGGGAACACCGGGGGGCTGTTTTTT.

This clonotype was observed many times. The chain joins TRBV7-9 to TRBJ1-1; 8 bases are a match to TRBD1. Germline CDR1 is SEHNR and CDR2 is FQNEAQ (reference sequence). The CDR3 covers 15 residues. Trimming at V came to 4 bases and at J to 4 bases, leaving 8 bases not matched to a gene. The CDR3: CASSYSTGAITEAFF. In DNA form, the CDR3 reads TGTGCCAGCAGCTACTCGACAGGGGCCATCACTGAAGCTTTCTTT. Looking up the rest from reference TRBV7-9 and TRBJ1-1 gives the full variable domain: DTGVSQNPRHKITKRGQNVTFRCDPISEHNRLYWYRQTLGQGPEFLTYFQNEAQLEKSRLLSDRFSAERPKGSFSTLEIQRTEQGDSAMYLCASSYSTGAITEAFFGQGTRLTVV.

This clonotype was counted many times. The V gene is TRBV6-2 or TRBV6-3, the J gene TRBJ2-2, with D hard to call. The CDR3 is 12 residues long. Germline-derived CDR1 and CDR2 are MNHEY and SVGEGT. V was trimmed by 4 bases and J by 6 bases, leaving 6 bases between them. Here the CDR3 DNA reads TGTGCCAGCAGTTCTATAGCCGGGGAGCTGTTTTTT. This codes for CASSSIAGELFF.